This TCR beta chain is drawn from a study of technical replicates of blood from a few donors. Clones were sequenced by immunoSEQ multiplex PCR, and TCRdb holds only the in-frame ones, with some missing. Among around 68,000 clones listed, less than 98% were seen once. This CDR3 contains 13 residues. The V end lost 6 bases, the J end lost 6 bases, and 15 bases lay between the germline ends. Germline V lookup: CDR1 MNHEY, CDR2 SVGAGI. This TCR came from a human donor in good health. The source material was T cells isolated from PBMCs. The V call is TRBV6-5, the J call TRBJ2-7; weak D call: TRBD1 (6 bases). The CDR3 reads CASSRISGAEQYF. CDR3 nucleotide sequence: TGTGCCAGCAGCCGAATATCAGGGGCCGAGCAGTACTTC.